This note documents a single T cell receptor beta chain sequence. Generated by immunoSEQ multiplex PCR, the TCRdb table keeps only in-frame clones and is missing some. Of roughly 120,000 clones listed, about 89% are singletons. Germline V gene data show CDR1 as KGHSH and CDR2 as LQKENI. The CDR3 is 15 amino acids. Unmatched junction bases numbered 6, after V lost 5 bases and J lost 3 bases. This entry is derived from a study of T cell responses to AZD1222 COVID-19 vaccine. The chain joins TRBV18 to TRBJ1-3; 8 bases match TRBD1. The TCR originated in an adult in good health. Source: peripheral blood, taken on day 0 of AZD1222 vaccination. Here the CDR3 reads CASSSKDRVGNTIYF. The CDR3 nucleotides are TGTGCCAGCTCATCTAAGGACAGGGTTGGAAACACCATATATTTT. Together with reference TRBV18 and TRBJ1-3, the CDR3 gives the full variable domain: NAGVMQNPRHLVRRRGQEARLRCSPMKGHSHVYWYRQLPEEGLKFMVYLQKENIIDESGMPKERFSAEFPKEGPSILRIQQVVRGDSAAYFCASSSKDRVGNTIYFGEGSWLTVV.